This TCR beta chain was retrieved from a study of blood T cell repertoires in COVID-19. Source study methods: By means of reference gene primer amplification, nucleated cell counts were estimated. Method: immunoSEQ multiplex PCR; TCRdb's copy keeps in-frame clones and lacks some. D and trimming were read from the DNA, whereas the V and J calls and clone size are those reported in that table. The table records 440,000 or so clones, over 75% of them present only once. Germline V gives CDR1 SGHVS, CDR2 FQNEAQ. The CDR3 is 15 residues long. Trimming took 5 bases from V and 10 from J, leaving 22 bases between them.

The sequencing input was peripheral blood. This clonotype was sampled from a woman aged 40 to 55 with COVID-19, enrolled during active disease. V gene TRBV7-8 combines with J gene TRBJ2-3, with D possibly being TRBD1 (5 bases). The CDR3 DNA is TGTGCCAGCAGCACAATACAGGTTCTCCTCGGCCCGCAGTATTTT. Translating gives CASSTIQVLLGPQYF.